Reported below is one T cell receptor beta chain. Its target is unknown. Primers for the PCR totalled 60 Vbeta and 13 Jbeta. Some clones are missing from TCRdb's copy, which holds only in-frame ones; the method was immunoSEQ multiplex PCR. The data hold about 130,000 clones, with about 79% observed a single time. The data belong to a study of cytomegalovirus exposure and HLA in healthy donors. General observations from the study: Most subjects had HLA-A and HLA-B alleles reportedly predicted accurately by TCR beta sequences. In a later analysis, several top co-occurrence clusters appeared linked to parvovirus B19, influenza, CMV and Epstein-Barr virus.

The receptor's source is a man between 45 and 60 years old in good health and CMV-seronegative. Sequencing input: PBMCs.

The CDR3 region is CASSSHGTFTDTQYF. The CDR3 DNA follows: TGCGCCAGCAGCTCCCACGGGACATTCACAGATACGCAGTATTTT. The J gene is TRBJ2-3, the V gene TRBV5-1; the D gene is possibly TRBD1 (6 bases). The CDR3 totals 15 residues. V was pared by 3 bases and J by 2 bases, with 13 bases between. Germline lookup yields CDR1 SGHRS and CDR2 YFSETQ.